The rows below give T cell receptor beta chains drawn from one sample of a study of T cell responses to AZD1222 COVID-19 vaccine. Measured with immunoSEQ multiplex PCR; TCRdb has only the in-frame clones, and not every one. The data contain 98,000 or so clones, about nine tenths of them seen just once; the ten biggest clones take up more than 2.5%. Sequenced here: peripheral blood, sampled 28 days after the second dose of the MenACWY control vaccine. The receptors derive from an adult who received the MenACWY meningococcal vaccine as a control. The CDR3 runs from the conserved cysteine through the conserved F or W. D genes are given only for firm matches. The size field is filled for only some rows; it gives once, few, many or a size class.

cdr3_length j_call d_call v_call clone_size cdr3_aa cdr3_nt
13 TRBJ1-2 NA TRBV5-6 NA CASSLSRDYGYTF TGTGCCAGCAGCTTGTCCAGGGATTATGGCTACACCTTC
18 TRBJ2-4 NA TRBV7-2 NA CASSARGTGTLAKNIQYF TGTGCCAGCAGCGCAAGGGGGACGGGAACTCTAGCCAAAAACATTCAGTACTTC
15 TRBJ2-1 TRBD2 TRBV19 NA CASSIGTSGPTEQFF TGTGCCAGTAGTATCGGGACTAGCGGTCCTACTGAGCAGTTCTTC
13 TRBJ1-1 NA TRBV7-2 few CASSSYRETEAFF TGTGCCAGCAGCTCGTACAGGGAAACTGAAGCTTTCTTT
16 TRBJ1-3 NA TRBV3-1/TRBV3-2 NA CASSPMGRNSGNTIYF TGTGCCAGCAGCCCCATGGGGAGAAACTCTGGAAACACCATATATTTT
15 TRBJ1-5 NA TRBV19 NA CASSPGTASNQPQHF TGTGCCAGTAGCCCCGGGACGGCAAGCAATCAGCCCCAGCATTTT
14 TRBJ2-6 NA TRBV2 NA CASSGRSGANVLTF TGTGCCAGCAGCGGCCGGTCTGGGGCCAACGTCCTGACTTTC
14 TRBJ2-7 TRBD1 TRBV24-1 NA CATSDRDRAYEQYF TGTGCCACCAGTGATCGAGACAGGGCCTACGAGCAGTACTTC
15 TRBJ2-1 TRBD2 TRBV7-2 NA CASSPRGSGGDEQFF TGTGCCAGCAGCCCTCGAGGGAGCGGGGGGGATGAGCAGTTCTTC
19 TRBJ2-7 TRBD2 TRBV5-1 NA CASSLYSGLAGGTSYEQYF TGCGCCAGCAGCTTGTATAGCGGACTAGCGGGGGGGACGTCCTACGAGCAGTACTTC
15 TRBJ2-7 TRBD2 TRBV6-5 few CASSPISGGAAEQYF TGTGCCAGCAGTCCTATAAGCGGGGGGGCGGCCGAGCAGTACTTC
19 TRBJ2-2 TRBD2 TRBV15 NA CATSRDMDPRGGNTGELFF TGTGCCACCAGCAGAGATATGGATCCCCGCGGGGGAAACACCGGGGAGCTGTTTTTT
13 TRBJ1-5 NA TRBV19 NA CASSIEGNQPQHF TGTGCCAGTAGTATAGAAGGCAATCAGCCCCAGCATTTT
17 TRBJ2-7 TRBD1 TRBV18 NA CASSGQSTGIGTYEQYF TGTGCCAGCTCGGGACAGTCTACAGGAATTGGGACCTACGAGCAGTACTTC
16 TRBJ2-3 TRBD1 TRBV5-4 NA CASSPSGQGVTDTQYF TGTGCCAGCAGCCCATCGGGACAGGGGGTAACAGATACGCAGTATTTT
18 TRBJ1-2 NA TRBV28 NA CASSFDPRDSEANYGYTF TGTGCCAGCAGTTTTGATCCCCGGGACTCAGAAGCTAACTATGGCTACACCTTC
15 TRBJ2-7 TRBD1 TRBV6-5 once CASSSQTGAVYEQYF TGTGCCAGCAGCTCCCAAACAGGGGCAGTTTACGAGCAGTACTTC
16 TRBJ2-1 NA TRBV21-1 NA CASSNGRDGRYNEQFF TGTGCCAGCAGCAATGGCCGGGACGGACGATACAATGAGCAGTTCTTC
15 TRBJ2-5 NA TRBV11-2 NA CASSLGSDPGETQYF TGTGCCAGCAGCTTAGGATCAGATCCGGGGGAGACCCAGTACTTC
14 TRBJ2-3 NA TRBV6-5 NA CASSRDFAPDTQYF TGTGCCAGCAGTCGGGACTTCGCACCCGATACGCAGTATTTT
13 TRBJ1-5 NA TRBV12-3/TRBV12-4 NA CASSLGFQETQHF TGTGCCAGCAGTCTTGGCTTTCAGGAGACCCAGCATTTT
16 TRBJ2-5 TRBD2 TRBV7-2 once CASSSGLASNQETQYF TGTGCCAGCAGCTCGGGACTAGCATCAAACCAAGAGACCCAGTACTTC
16 TRBJ1-3 NA TRBV25-1 NA CASSPSGSRSGNTIYF TGTGCCAGCAGTCCCAGCGGGTCACGCTCTGGAAACACCATATATTTT
16 TRBJ2-2 TRBD1 TRBV10-2 NA CASRPPGQVVTGELFF TGCGCCAGCAGACCGCCGGGACAGGTAGTCACCGGGGAGCTGTTTTTT
15 TRBJ1-2 NA TRBV15 few CATSEAGYPDYGYTF TGTGCCACCAGCGAAGCCGGGTACCCCGACTATGGCTACACCTTC
14 TRBJ2-7 TRBD1 TRBV19 NA CASSTDRSAYEQYF TGTGCCAGTAGTACGGACAGGTCCGCCTACGAGCAGTACTTC
13 TRBJ2-7 NA TRBV10-3 NA CAISGRSSYEQYF TGTGCCATCAGTGGGAGGAGCTCCTACGAGCAGTACTTC
14 TRBJ1-6 TRBD1 TRBV14 NA CASRRQGYNSPLHF TGTGCCAGCAGAAGACAGGGCTATAATTCACCCCTCCACTTT
11 TRBJ2-7 NA TRBV29-1 NA CSGTEGWGQYF TGCAGCGGGACGGAGGGATGGGGGCAGTACTTC
12 TRBJ1-2 NA TRBV7-6 NA CASSLAGLDYTF TGTGCCAGCAGCTTAGCTGGTCTTGACTACACCTTC
13 TRBJ2-7 NA TRBV4-1 NA CASSQVITYEQYF TGCGCCAGCAGCCAAGTGATCACCTACGAGCAGTACTTC